These T cell receptor beta chains were read from a single sample in a study of blood T cell repertoires in COVID-19. Sequencing was performed with immunoSEQ multiplex PCR; in TCRdb, only in-frame clones are kept and a portion is missing. The sample has about 350,000 clones; around nine tenths are singletons. Source material: peripheral blood. The receptors shown here come from an older woman with COVID-19, enrolled during active disease. The CDR3 runs from the conserved cysteine through the conserved F or W. A D gene is named only where the DNA matches it firmly. Some rows have no size entry. The others give once, few or many, or a class for an expanded clone.

cdr3_aa	cdr3_nt	j_call	v_call	d_call	clone_size
CASSLPPGTGPYEQYF	TGTGCCAGCAGCTTACCCCCGGGGACAGGGCCCTACGAGCAGTACTTC	TRBJ2-7	TRBV7-8	TRBD1	NA
CASSFSSGSPETQYF	TGTGCCAGCAGCTTCTCCAGCGGGAGCCCAGAGACCCAGTACTTC	TRBJ2-5	TRBV7-7	TRBD2	NA
CAWVTWGGTDTQYF	TGTGCCTGGGTAACATGGGGAGGCACAGATACGCAGTATTTT	TRBJ2-3	TRBV30	NA	NA
CASALLGPLGSGNTIYF	TGTGCCAGCGCCCTCCTGGGGCCGTTGGGCTCTGGAAACACCATATATTTT	TRBJ1-3	TRBV19	NA	once
CASSPPRGTDTQYF	TGTGCCAGCAGTCCACCCCGGGGGACAGATACGCAGTATTTT	TRBJ2-3	TRBV28	NA	NA
CASSFTAYGYTF	TGTGCCAGCAGTTTCACAGCCTATGGCTACACCTTC	TRBJ1-2	TRBV12-3/TRBV12-4	NA	NA
CASSFKRQGPDEQYF	TGTGCCAGCAGTTTTAAAAGACAGGGGCCCGACGAGCAGTACTTC	TRBJ2-7	TRBV28	TRBD1	NA
CASSDRDRGGYTF	TGTGCCAGCAGCGACCGGGACAGGGGTGGCTACACCTTC	TRBJ1-2	TRBV3-1/TRBV3-2	TRBD1	NA
CAWSGLAGSYEQYF	TGTGCCTGGAGTGGACTAGCGGGGAGCTACGAGCAGTACTTC	TRBJ2-7	TRBV30	TRBD2	NA
CASGAGGIPEQFF	TGTGCCAGCGGCGCGGGGGGAATTCCTGAGCAGTTCTTC	TRBJ2-1	TRBV7-9	TRBD2	once